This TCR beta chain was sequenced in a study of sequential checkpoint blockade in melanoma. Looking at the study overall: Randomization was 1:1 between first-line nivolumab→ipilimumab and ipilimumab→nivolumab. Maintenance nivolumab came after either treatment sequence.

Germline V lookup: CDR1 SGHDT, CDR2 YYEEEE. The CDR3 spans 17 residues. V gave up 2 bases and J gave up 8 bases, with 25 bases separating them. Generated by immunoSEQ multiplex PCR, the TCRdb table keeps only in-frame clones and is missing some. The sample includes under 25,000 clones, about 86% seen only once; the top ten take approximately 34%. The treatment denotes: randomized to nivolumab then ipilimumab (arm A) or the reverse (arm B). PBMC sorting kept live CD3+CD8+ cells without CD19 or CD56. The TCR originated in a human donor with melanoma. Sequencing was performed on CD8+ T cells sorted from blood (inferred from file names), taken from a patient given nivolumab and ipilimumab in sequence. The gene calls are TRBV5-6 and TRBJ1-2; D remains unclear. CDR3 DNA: TGTGCCAGCAGCTTTGGGAGTCCGCCCAATCTTCTGACGGGCTACACCTTC. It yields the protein CASSFGSPPNLLTGYTF. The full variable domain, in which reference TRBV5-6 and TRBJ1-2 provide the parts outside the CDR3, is DAGVTQSPTHLIKTRGQQVTLRCSPKSGHDTVSWYQQALGQGPQFIFQYYEEEERQRGNFPDRFSGHQFPNYSSELNVNALLLGDSALYLCASSFGSPPNLLTGYTFGSGTRLTVV.